This TCR beta chain was identified in a study of radiation and T cells in renal cell carcinoma. General study findings and limits: Baseline intratumoral clonotype presence is unknown without pretreatment biopsies.

V lost 3 bases, J lost 4 bases, and 3 bases stayed unmatched. This CDR3 is 13 amino acids long. CDR1 SGHAT and CDR2 FQDESV come from the germline V gene (reference sequence). Turning to this clone: Its specificity is not known.

Assay used: immunoSEQ multiplex PCR; TCRdb lists only in-frame clones, some missing. The profile covers about 150,000 clones, with about nine tenths appearing a single time and 13% taken by the ten largest. Noted time point: blood 2 weeks post-SBRT. Specified treatment: 15 Gy SBRT to primary tumor, nephrectomy 4 weeks later. The patient's renal cell carcinoma had clear cell pathology. The chain is built from TRBV11-1 and TRBJ2-7; TRBD1 agrees at 7 bases. The sequencing here drew on blood, taken from a patient whose treatment included radiotherapy and nephrectomy. The receptor comes from a woman aged 45 to 65 with renal cell carcinoma. In DNA form, the CDR3 reads TGTGCCAGCAGCTTGGGACAGATTTACGAGCAGTACTTC. Translated: CASSLGQIYEQYF.